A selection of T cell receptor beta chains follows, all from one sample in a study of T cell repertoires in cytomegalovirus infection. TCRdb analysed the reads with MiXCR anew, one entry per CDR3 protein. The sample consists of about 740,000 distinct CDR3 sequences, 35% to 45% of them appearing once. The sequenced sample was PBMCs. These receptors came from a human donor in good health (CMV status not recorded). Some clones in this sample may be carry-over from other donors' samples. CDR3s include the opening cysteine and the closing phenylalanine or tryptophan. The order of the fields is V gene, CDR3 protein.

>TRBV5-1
CASSLAMRGELFF
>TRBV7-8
CASSPLWGQGNTGELFF
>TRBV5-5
CASSLRLLWNTGELFF
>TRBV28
CASSLRIWNTEAFF
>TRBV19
CASSIPSDGQETQYF
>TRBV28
CASSLGLQPQHF
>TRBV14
CASSPLRGQFTEAFF
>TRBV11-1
CASSLDRGGETQYF
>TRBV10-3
CAIRQGVTYEQYF
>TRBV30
CAWKAANQPQHF
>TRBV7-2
CASSFDRANEQYF
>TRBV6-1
CASTAQPNTEAFF
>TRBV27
CASSLAAGGLQETQYF
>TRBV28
CASRGGGPQHF
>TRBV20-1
CSARIGEKLFF
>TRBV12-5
CASGSLAGGAGELFF
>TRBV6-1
CASSEGLTNEKLFF
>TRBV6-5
CASSYRGRGTEAFF
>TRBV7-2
CASSPQGVGDQPQHF
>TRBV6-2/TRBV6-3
CASSYGSTSGGAADTQYF
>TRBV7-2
CASSGAGTASYEQYF
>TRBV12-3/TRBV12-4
CASRAGQGMGTDTQYF
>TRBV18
CASSTGKSDTQYF
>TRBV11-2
CASSSGGGRRNTEAFF
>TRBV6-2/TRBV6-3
CASSTPTSGANVLTF
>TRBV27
CASSLNVGQSYEQYF
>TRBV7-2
CASNSQGFDGYTF
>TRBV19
CASQGNSYNEQFF
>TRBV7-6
CASSPNWGNTEAFF
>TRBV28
CASNVWATNQPQHF
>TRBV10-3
CAISESWLAGVTDTQYF
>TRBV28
CASSHYRQEFDYGYTF
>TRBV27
CASSFGRGWTGELFF
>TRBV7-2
CASRRTPLVVQGHGYTF
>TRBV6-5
CASRQGGWAEAFF
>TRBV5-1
CASSSSQTGATEAFF
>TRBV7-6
CASSRGLAGEETQYF
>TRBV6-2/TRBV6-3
CASRARDHSNQPQHF
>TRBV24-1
CATSPKNTGELFF
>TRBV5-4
CASSLGGVPGQANSPLHF
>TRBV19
CASSIGVGAFF
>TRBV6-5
CASSKLAGLPETQYF
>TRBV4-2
CASSHDRGRYNEQFF
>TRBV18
CASSPQDRIMNTEAFF
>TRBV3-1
CASSQDPQRETQYF
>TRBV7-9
CASSLLLEGDEQYF
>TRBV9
CASSEGLAGGIGYNEQFF
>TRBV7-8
CASSSGQGGNAEAFF
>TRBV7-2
CASSLALDSNQPQHF